This T cell receptor beta chain was documented in a study of blood T cell repertoires in COVID-19 (dated by TCRdb to 2018 to 2021). Background for the entire study: Collaborator samples came from the United States, Italy and Spain and covered acute and convalescent phases of COVID-19. The prospective study material was composed of cDNA or gDNA derived from T cells, B-cell-depleted T cells, or PBMCs. The repertoires were released in a freely available public database meant as a resource for research on the immune response to SARS-CoV-2. Subjects who had been exposed to COVID-19, were actively infected with it, or had recovered from it provided the deeply sampled blood TCRbeta repertoires that made up the dataset. The sample metadata nearly always contained a de-identified subject ID, COVID-19 status, age in years and sex. Where HLA class I and class II types were available, the types were taken from metadata supplied by the sample provider, not from assay-based typing. Samples came from the ongoing ImmuneRACE study (first 160 participants) plus 1,254 subjects from 6 global collaborators. Beyond this particular receptor, the publication reports: The quantity of clinical and demographic metadata differed by source and by participant and was supplied without curation.

TCRbeta CDR3 regions were amplified from genomic DNA using the immunoSEQ Assay, a bias-controlled multiplex PCR. The authors' analysis ran thus. The number of nucleated cells in each sample was estimated by amplification of reference gene primers within the assay. Sequence reads were collapsed and filtered to measure the absolute abundance of every unique TCRbeta CDR3 rearrangement. For each sample, productive Simpson clonality was calculated as the square root of Simpson's diversity index over productive rearrangements. TCRdb re-hosts the immuneACCESS table, in-frame sequences only. Its copies lack some clones; in the studies checked, an unresolved V gene accounts for under half of them, and the cause for the rest is not known. V and J calls and clone size are those listed in that table; D and trimming were worked out from the DNA. Across this sample there are under 200,000 clones, with roughly four fifths seen only once. Together, the top ten hold under 3% of the sample.

Including cysteine and phenylalanine, the CDR3 has 13 amino acids. Only the CDR3 DNA is retained, 39 bases long and in frame from the first base. Between the V and J ends, shortened by 0 bases and 8 bases respectively, the junction contains 10 bases. The germline V gene specifies SGHAT as CDR1 and FQNNGV as CDR2. Collaborating institutions collected whole blood in K2EDTA tubes following their own protocols. For TCRbeta analysis, collaborators shipped samples in one of three forms: frozen whole blood, isolated PBMCs, or DNA extracted from either of those sample types. In the case of this clone: Its antigen is still unknown. Base-call qualities are not available, and no considerably larger clone is one nucleotide away.

The TCR comes from a human donor with acute or convalescent COVID-19. The donor label of this sample is uncertain. The sample comprised peripheral blood. Here the chain combines TRBV11-2 and TRBJ1-2; no D gene is confidently identified. The bases are TGTGCCAGCAGCTTAGAAAGGTGGAGCGGCTACACCTTC. Its protein product is CASSLERWSGYTF.